Below, 3 T cell receptor beta chains from the same sample are listed, as sequenced in a study of cytomegalovirus exposure and HLA in healthy donors. The primer mix had 60 Vbeta and 13 Jbeta primers. Only in-frame clones appear in the TCRdb table, and some are missing; sequencing was by immunoSEQ multiplex PCR. Of hundreds of thousands of clones listed, about 79% are singletons. Sequencing was carried out using PBMCs. The source of these receptors is a man aged 18 to 29 in good health and CMV-seronegative.

The V call is TRBV7-6, the J call TRBJ2-1, with D perhaps matching TRBD2 (6 bases). The V end lost 5 bases, the J end lost 6 bases, and 17 bases lay between the germline ends. The CDR3 runs to 15 residues. Germline values: CDR1 SGHVS, CDR2 FNYEAQ. CDR3 DNA: TGTGCCAGCAGCATGAGCGGGCAACACGGCAATGAGCAGTTCTTC. This codes for CASSMSGQHGNEQFF.

This chain joins TRBV28 and TRBJ2-5, with 7 bases matching TRBD1. CDR3 length equals 12 residues. Trimming removed 6 bases from V and 7 bases from J; junction bases left unmatched: 5. CDR1 and CDR2 (germline): MDHEN, SYDVKM. The chain's CDR3 is CASRGQLGTQYF. The CDR3 bases are TGTGCCAGCAGGGGACAGTTGGGGACCCAGTACTTC.

V usage is TRBV15 and J usage is TRBJ1-2; 12 bases are a match to TRBD1. The V gene's germline CDR1 is LNHNV and CDR2 YYDKDF (reference sequence). The CDR3 totals 17 residues. The ends lost 0 bases at V and 4 bases at J; junction bases unmatched: 6. The CDR3, as DNA: TGTGCCACCAGCAGAGATGGGACAGGGGGCGCGCTCTATGGCTACACCTTC. This translates into CATSRDGTGGALYGYTF.